This entry features one T cell receptor beta chain sequence. Its antigen is currently unknown. The data stem from a study of T cell responses to AZD1222 COVID-19 vaccine. The CDR3 covers 15 residues. Germline V CDR1 and CDR2: MDHEN, SYDVKM. Trimming took off 1 base at V and 6 bases at J, with 13 bases between the two ends. Assay used: immunoSEQ multiplex PCR; TCRdb lists only in-frame clones, some missing. The sample contains about 110,000 clones, roughly 85% of which appear only once. The study's findings and limits: Spike-specific TCR breadth and depth rose after two AZD1222 doses. Mostly white British, mostly female donors; authors suggested clonal diversity may be underestimated.

The TCR originated in an adult who received the AZD1222 COVID-19 vaccine. This chain uses TRBV28 with TRBJ1-5, with a weak D call TRBD1 (5 bases). The input for sequencing was peripheral blood, taken 28 days after the second AZD1222 dose. The CDR3 region is CASSLLGAGGQPQHF. CDR3 DNA: TGTGCCAGCAGTTTATTAGGGGCGGGGGGTCAGCCCCAGCATTTT.